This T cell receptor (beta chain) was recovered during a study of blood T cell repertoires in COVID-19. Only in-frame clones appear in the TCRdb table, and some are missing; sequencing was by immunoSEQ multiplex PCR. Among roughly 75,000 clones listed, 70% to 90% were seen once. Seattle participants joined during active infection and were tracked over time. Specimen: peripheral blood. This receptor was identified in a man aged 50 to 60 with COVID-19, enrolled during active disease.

CDR3 in DNA: TGTGCCAGCAGCGGGCTAGGCGAGCAGTACTTC. Its protein is CASSGLGEQYF. The chain joins TRBV9 to TRBJ2-7; D gene ambiguous. The CDR3 runs to 11 residues. The V end lost 3 bases, the J end lost 6 bases, and 7 bases lay between the germline ends. Germline-derived CDR1 and CDR2 are SGDLS and YYNGEE.